The 22 T cell receptor beta chains below all came from one sample that was sequenced in a study of neurological immune-mediated disorders. TCRdb processed the 5' RACE reads anew with MiXCR; each CDR3 protein has one entry. The table records 45,000 to 60,000 distinct CDR3 sequences, 2% to 3% of them present only once. Sequenced: PBMCs. These receptors were obtained from a man aged 45-65 years with multiple sclerosis.

This clonotype came up many times. CDR3: CASSLGQASGNTIYF. The CDR3 coding sequence is TGTGCCAGCAGCCTGGGACAGGCATCTGGAAACACCATATATTTT. The chain has TRBV7-2 and TRBJ1-3; 8 nucleotides align to TRBD1. After removal of 5 bases from V and 1 base from J, the junction contained 4 bases not matched to a gene. The CDR3 consists of 15 residues. Germline CDR1 is SGHTA and CDR2 is FQGNSA. Variable domain in full (rest from reference TRBV7-2 and TRBJ1-3): GAGVSQSPSNKVTEKGKDVELRCDPISGHTALYWYRQSLGQGLEFLIYFQGNSAPDKSGLPSDRFSAERTGGSVSTLTIQRTQQEDSAVYLCASSLGQASGNTIYFGEGSWLTVV.

Ten or more counts support this clonotype. J is TRBJ2-2 and V is TRBV20-1, with D hard to call. Trimming cost V 3 bases and J 5 bases, with 7 bases left between them. Germline V gives CDR1 DFQATT, CDR2 SNEGSKA (reference sequence). There are 12 residues in the CDR3. CDR3 protein: CSARGGTGELFF. The CDR3 coding sequence is TGCAGTGCTAGGGGCGGTACCGGGGAGCTGTTTTTT.

This clonotype appeared many times. The chain carries TRBV4-3 and TRBJ2-1, with D tentatively TRBD2 (6 bases). CDR1 is LGHNA and CDR2 is YSLEER in the germline V gene. CDR3 size: 14 residues. The V end lost 4 bases, the J end lost 3 bases, and 10 bases lay between the germline ends. CDR3 sequence: CASSPLGGYNEQFF. CDR3 coding DNA: TGCGCCAGCAGCCCCTTGGGGGGCTACAATGAGCAGTTCTTC.

This clonotype was seen repeatedly, ten times or more. The rearrangement links TRBV30 to TRBJ1-1; TRBD1 aligns across 8 bases. In germline, CDR1 is GTSNPN, CDR2 SVGIG (reference sequence). The CDR3 sequence is 13 residues long. V gave up 1 base and J gave up 9 bases; unmatched junction bases: 7. The CDR3 coding sequence is TGTGCCTGGAGTGCAGGACAGGGCCTTAAAGCTTTCTTT. It codes for CAWSAGQGLKAFF. The complete variable domain, with remaining parts taken from reference TRBV30 and TRBJ1-1, reads SQTIHQWPATLVQPVGSPLSLECTVEGTSNPNLYWYRQAAGRGLQLLFYSVGIGQISSEVPQNLSASRPQDRQFILSSKKLLLSDSGFYLCAWSAGQGLKAFFGQGTRLTVV.

This clonotype has a count of ten or more. The gene calls are TRBV4-3 and TRBJ2-6; no firm D call. CDR1 LGHNA and CDR2 YSLEER come from the germline V gene. Trimming stripped 0 bases from V and 4 bases from J, with 10 bases between. The CDR3 contains 16 residues. The CDR3 DNA is TGCGCCAGCAGCCAAGATAGCCTGACCGGGGCCAACGTCCTGACTTTC. This translates into CASSQDSLTGANVLTF.

The genes are TRBV5-6 and TRBJ2-7; unclear D gene. Trimming took 3 bases from V and 3 from J, leaving 7 bases between them. The CDR3 runs to 12 residues. Per the germline V gene, CDR1 is SGHDT and CDR2 is YYEEEE. The CDR3 is CASSWASYEQYF. The DNA of the CDR3 is TGTGCCAGCAGCTGGGCGAGCTACGAGCAGTACTTC. Based on the CDR3 plus reference TRBV5-6 and TRBJ2-7, the full variable domain is DAGVTQSPTHLIKTRGQQVTLRCSPKSGHDTVSWYQQALGQGPQFIFQYYEEEERQRGNFPDRFSGHQFPNYSSELNVNALLLGDSALYLCASSWASYEQYFGPGTRLTVT.

This clonotype was detected only a few times. Given a much more abundant clone one base away, this may be a read error. The CDR3 DNA reads as TGCGCCAGCAGCGAGACAGTTAATTCACACCTCCACTTT. Its translation is CASSETVNSHLHF. The chain links TRBV5-1 to TRBJ1-6; a weak D match, TRBD1 (5 bases). The CDR3 has 13 amino acids. Germline loops: CDR1 SGHRS, CDR2 YFSETQ. Using reference TRBV5-1 and TRBJ1-6 for the parts outside the CDR3, the full variable domain is KAGVTQTPRYLIKTRGQQVTLSCSPISGHRSVSWYQQTPGQGLQFLFEYFSETQRNKGNFPGRFSGRQFSNSRSEMNVSTLELGDSALYLCASSETVNSHLHFGNGTRLTVT.

This clonotype was counted at least ten times. This rearrangement joins TRBV5-1 to TRBJ1-1; 10 bases align to TRBD1. This CDR3 has 14 residues. From germline, CDR1 is SGHRS and CDR2 YFSETQ. V lost 4 bases and J lost 4; bases outside the gene matches: 4. In nucleotides, the CDR3 is TGCGCCAGCAGCCAAGGACAGGGGGGCACTGAAGCTTTCTTT. It translates to CASSQGQGGTEAFF.

The table lists this clonotype with many counts. This rearrangement joins TRBV9 to TRBJ2-7; D is possibly TRBD2 (5 bases). Trimming took off 2 bases at V and 0 bases at J, with 9 bases between the two ends. The CDR3 contains 14 residues. The germline CDR1 and CDR2 sequences are SGDLS and YYNGEE. Written as DNA, the CDR3 is TGTGCCAGCAGCGTTAGCGCGAGCTCCTACGAGCAGTACTTC. This translates into CASSVSASSYEQYF.

This clonotype was seen repeatedly, ten times or more. This sequence joins TRBV3-1 and TRBJ2-5, with D possibly TRBD2 on 5 matching bases. CDR3 length: 12 residues. Germline V gene data show CDR1 as LGHDT and CDR2 as YNNKEL (reference sequence). The germline V and J ends were trimmed by 0 bases and 6 bases, with 5 bases remaining between them. The CDR3 DNA follows: TGTGCCAGCAGCCAAGACGGGAAGACCCAGTACTTC. Amino acid sequence: CASSQDGKTQYF.

This clonotype was picked up many times. The chain joins TRBV20-1 to TRBJ2-5; 8 bases are shared with TRBD1. This CDR3 spans 15 amino acids. After removal of 3 bases from V and 5 bases from J, the junction contained 11 bases not matched to a gene. CDR1 is DFQATT and CDR2 is SNEGSKA in the germline V gene (reference sequence). CDR3 DNA: TGCAGTGCTAGCTATCGGACAGGGACGGGGGAGACCCAGTACTTC. Amino acid sequence: CSASYRTGTGETQYF.

This clonotype showed up many times. Here the CDR3 DNA reads TGTGCCAGCAGCCTTCAGGGGGCCTACGAGCAGTACTTC. Translation gives CASSLQGAYEQYF. V and J are TRBV7-2 and TRBJ2-7; 7 bases line up with TRBD1. V gave up 5 bases and J gave up 2 bases; unmatched junction bases: 3. The germline CDR1 and CDR2 sequences are SGHTA and FQGNSA. This CDR3 has 13 residues.

This clonotype was seen many times. The chain uses TRBV7-2 and TRBJ2-5; 7 bases agree with TRBD1. This CDR3 comprises 12 residues. CDR1 SGHTA and CDR2 FQGNSA come from the germline V gene. Trimming removed 11 bases from V and 3 bases from J; junction bases left unmatched: 6. The CDR3 is CAGSTGKETQYF. In DNA, the CDR3 is TGTGCCGGATCGACAGGGAAAGAGACCCAGTACTTC. Complete variable domain (other parts from reference TRBV7-2 and TRBJ2-5): GAGVSQSPSNKVTEKGKDVELRCDPISGHTALYWYRQSLGQGLEFLIYFQGNSAPDKSGLPSDRFSAERTGGSVSTLTIQRTQQEDSAVYLCAGSTGKETQYFGPGTRLLVL.

This clonotype was seen ten or more times. The chain is built from TRBV20-1 and TRBJ1-1, with TRBD1 matching 7 bases. The CDR3 sequence is 13 residues long. V was clipped by 2 bases and J by 1 base; unmatched bases: 1. Germline loops: CDR1 DFQATT, CDR2 SNEGSKA (reference sequence). As DNA, the CDR3 is TGCAGTGCTAGACGGACAGGGAACACTGAAGCTTTCTTT. As protein: CSARRTGNTEAFF.

This clonotype was observed at least ten times. The V gene is TRBV6-5, the J gene TRBJ2-4; 7 nucleotides agree with TRBD1. The CDR3 is 14 residues long. With V trimmed by 4 bases and J by 14 bases, 14 bases remained unmatched. Per germline, CDR1 MNHEY and CDR2 SVGAGI. CDR3 amino acids: CASSSSKSGGPKYF. The CDR3, as DNA: TGTGCCAGCAGTTCGTCGAAGTCAGGGGGTCCGAAGTACTTC.

The sample holds many counts of this clonotype. The chain links TRBV19 to TRBJ2-1, with 8 bases that match TRBD1. Germline V lookup: CDR1 LNHDA, CDR2 SQIVND (reference sequence). CDR3 size: 14 residues. V lost 6 bases, J lost 4 bases, and 5 bases stayed unmatched. CDR3 coding DNA: TGTGCCAGTAGGGGGGACAGGTATTACAATGAGCAGTTCTTC. Translated, it gives CASRGDRYYNEQFF.

At least ten counts were recorded for this clonotype. J is TRBJ2-7 and V is TRBV27; D may be TRBD1 (5 bases). With 8 bases removed from V and 7 bases from J, the gap between germline ends came to 12 bases. The CDR3 is 11 amino acids. Germline V CDR1 and CDR2: MNHEY, SMNVEV (reference sequence). Here the CDR3 DNA reads TGTGCCAGCCCCTACCAGGGAGAGCAGTACTTC. It specifies CASPYQGEQYF.

This clonotype was seen at least ten times. The rearrangement joins TRBV9 to TRBJ2-3; 7 nucleotides agree with TRBD2. The V gene's germline CDR1 is SGDLS and CDR2 YYNGEE. The CDR3 totals 15 residues. The J segment lost 2 bases and the V segment lost 0 bases, leaving 3 bases of the junction unmatched. CDR3 nucleotides: TGTGCCAGCAGCGTAGTGAGCGGGGTCACAGATACGCAGTATTTT. It translates to CASSVVSGVTDTQYF.

This clonotype has at least ten counts. The V and J genes are TRBV20-1 and TRBJ1-5; the match to TRBD1 covers 8 bases. This CDR3 region has 14 residues. The germline V gene encodes CDR1 DFQATT and CDR2 SNEGSKA (reference sequence). V shed 7 bases, J shed 3 bases, and the junction held 8 bases outside the gene matches. CDR3 protein: CSVGQGGDNQPQHF. In nucleotides, the CDR3 is TGCAGTGTTGGACAGGGTGGGGACAATCAGCCCCAGCATTTT.

This clonotype was detected many times. The rearrangement uses TRBV9 and TRBJ1-6; D might be TRBD1 (6 bases). The CDR3 contains 15 residues. Germline V gene data show CDR1 as SGDLS and CDR2 as YYNGEE. Trimming pared 0 bases from V and 14 bases from J, leaving 18 bases between. As DNA, the CDR3 is TGTGCCAGCAGCGTAGCTACGACAGGATTGCACACCCTCCACTTT. Translating gives CASSVATTGLHTLHF.

In this sample, this clonotype turned up many times. The CDR3 loop reads CASSGPGTGIRNTGELFF. Here the CDR3 DNA reads TGTGCCAGCAGTGGCCCCGGGACAGGAATTAGAAACACCGGGGAGCTGTTTTTT. V usage is TRBV6-5 and J usage is TRBJ2-2, with 8 nucleotides matching TRBD1. CDR1 is MNHEY, CDR2 SVGAGI, per germline. With V trimmed by 5 bases and J by 2 bases, 13 bases remained unmatched. There are 18 residues in the CDR3.

This clonotype showed up many times. The chain uses TRBV7-8 and TRBJ1-4, with D tentatively TRBD1 (5 bases). The V end lost 3 bases, the J end lost 1 base, and 12 bases lay between the germline ends. Per germline, CDR1 SGHVS and CDR2 FQNEAQ. The CDR3 sequence is 16 residues long. This chain's CDR3 is CASSFNMGGTNEKLFF. The CDR3 coding sequence is TGTGCCAGCAGCTTCAACATGGGGGGAACTAATGAAAAACTGTTTTTT.